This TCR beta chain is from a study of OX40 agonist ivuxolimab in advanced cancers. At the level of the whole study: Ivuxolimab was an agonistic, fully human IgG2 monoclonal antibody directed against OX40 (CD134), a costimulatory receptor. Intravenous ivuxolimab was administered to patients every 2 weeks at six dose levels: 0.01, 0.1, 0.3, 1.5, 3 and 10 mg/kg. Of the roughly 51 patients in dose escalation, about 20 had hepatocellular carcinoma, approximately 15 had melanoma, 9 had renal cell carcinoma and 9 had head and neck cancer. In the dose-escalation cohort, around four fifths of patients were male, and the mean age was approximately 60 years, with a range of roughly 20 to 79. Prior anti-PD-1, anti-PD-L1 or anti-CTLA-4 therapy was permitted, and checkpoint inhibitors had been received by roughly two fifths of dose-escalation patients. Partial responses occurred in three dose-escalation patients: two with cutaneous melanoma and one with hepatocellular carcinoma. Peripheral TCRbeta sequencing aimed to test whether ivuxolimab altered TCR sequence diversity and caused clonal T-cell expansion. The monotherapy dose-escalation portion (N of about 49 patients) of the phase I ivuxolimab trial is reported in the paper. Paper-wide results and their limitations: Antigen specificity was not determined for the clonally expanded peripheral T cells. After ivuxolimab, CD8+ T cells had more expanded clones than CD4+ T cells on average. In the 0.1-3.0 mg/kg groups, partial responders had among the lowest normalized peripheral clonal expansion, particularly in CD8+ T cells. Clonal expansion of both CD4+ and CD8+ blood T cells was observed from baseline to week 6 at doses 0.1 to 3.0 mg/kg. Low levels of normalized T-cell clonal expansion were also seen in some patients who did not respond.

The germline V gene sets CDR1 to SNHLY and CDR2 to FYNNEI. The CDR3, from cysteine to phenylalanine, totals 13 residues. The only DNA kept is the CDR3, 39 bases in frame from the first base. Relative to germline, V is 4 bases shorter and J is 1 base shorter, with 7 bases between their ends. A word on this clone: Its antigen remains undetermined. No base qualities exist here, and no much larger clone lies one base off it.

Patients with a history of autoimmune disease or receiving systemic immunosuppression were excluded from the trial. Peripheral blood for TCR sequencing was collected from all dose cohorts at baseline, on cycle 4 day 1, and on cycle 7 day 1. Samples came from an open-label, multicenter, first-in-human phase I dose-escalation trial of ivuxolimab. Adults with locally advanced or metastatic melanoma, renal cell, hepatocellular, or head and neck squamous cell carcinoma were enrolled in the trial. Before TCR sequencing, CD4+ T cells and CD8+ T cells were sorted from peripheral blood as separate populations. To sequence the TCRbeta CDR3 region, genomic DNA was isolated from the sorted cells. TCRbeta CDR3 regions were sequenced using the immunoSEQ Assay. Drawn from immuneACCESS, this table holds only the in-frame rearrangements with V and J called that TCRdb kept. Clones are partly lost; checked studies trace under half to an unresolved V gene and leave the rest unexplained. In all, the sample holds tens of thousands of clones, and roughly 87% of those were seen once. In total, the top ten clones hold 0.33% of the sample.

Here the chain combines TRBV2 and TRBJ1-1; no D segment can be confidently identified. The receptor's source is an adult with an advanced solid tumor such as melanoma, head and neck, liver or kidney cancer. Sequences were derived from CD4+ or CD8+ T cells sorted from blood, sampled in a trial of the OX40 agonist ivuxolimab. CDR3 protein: CASSARRNTEAFF. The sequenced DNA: TGTGCCAGCAGTGCCCGACGGAACACTGAAGCTTTCTTT.